The present entry profiles one TCR beta chain with its context. The data originate from a study of CD8 T cells in Susac syndrome. When the RNA was reverse transcribed, random hexamers were used with an input of roughly 0.5 to 1 ug. By means of immunoSEQ multiplex PCR, TCR beta CDR3 spanning 54 Vbeta and 13 Jbeta underwent amplification. MiXCR, applied by TCRdb to the immunoSEQ multiplex PCR reads, yields one record per CDR3 protein. The repertoire holds over 150,000 distinct CDR3 sequences, with 90% to 95% as singletons. Germline CDR1 is SGHRS and CDR2 is YFSETQ. The CDR3 totals 16 residues. Trimming pared 1 base from V and 1 base from J, leaving 13 bases between.

The sequenced material came from CD4+ T cells from PBMCs. The gene calls are TRBV5-1 and TRBJ2-3; no reliable D call. The source of this sequence is a human donor with Susac syndrome. The CDR3 coding sequence is TGCGCCAGCAGCTTGAGAGGCGGCATACGCACAGATACGCAGTATTTT. It is translated as CASSLRGGIRTDTQYF.